The 5 T cell receptor beta chains presented below share a single source sample, sequenced in a study of blood T cell repertoires in COVID-19. The assay was immunoSEQ multiplex PCR, and TCRdb's table has in-frame clones only and misses some. Among 400,000 to 550,000 clones listed, around nine tenths were seen once. Sequenced material: PBMCs or T cells enriched from blood (not recorded which). Receptor source: a woman aged 18-29 years with acute COVID-19.

J is TRBJ2-6 and V is TRBV5-1, with D maybe TRBD2 (6 bases). The CDR3 consists of 16 residues. Germline V gene data show CDR1 as SGHRS and CDR2 as YFSETQ. V was pared by 4 bases and J by 0 bases, with 11 bases between. CDR3 in amino acids: CASSAGEASGANVLTF. In DNA, the CDR3 is TGCGCCAGCAGCGCCGGGGAGGCCTCTGGGGCCAACGTCCTGACTTTC. Full variable domain (missing parts from reference TRBV5-1 and TRBJ2-6): KAGVTQTPRYLIKTRGQQVTLSCSPISGHRSVSWYQQTPGQGLQFLFEYFSETQRNKGNFPGRFSGRQFSNSRSEMNVSTLELGDSALYLCASSAGEASGANVLTFGAGSRLTVL.

CDR3 nucleotides: TGTGCCAGCAAAACGGGACAGGGATCCGGGGAGCTGTTTTTT. Translated: CASKTGQGSGELFF. The V call is TRBV9, the J call TRBJ2-2, with TRBD1 identical over 9 bases. CDR3 length: 14 amino acids. With 6 bases clipped from V and 6 bases from J, the junction kept 6 bases outside the gene matches. Germline V gives CDR1 SGDLS, CDR2 YYNGEE.

The chain couples TRBV9 to TRBJ1-6; TRBD1 agrees at 8 bases. V lost 3 bases to trimming and J lost 10 bases; unmatched junction nucleotides: 12. The germline CDR1 and CDR2 sequences are SGDLS and YYNGEE. This CDR3 is built from 16 residues. The CDR3, as DNA: TGTGCCAGCAGCGCTAATGGACAGGGTTGGAAATCACCCCTCCACTTT. As protein: CASSANGQGWKSPLHF.

V usage is TRBV5-8 and J usage is TRBJ2-1; D is ambiguous. Germline V gene sequence: CDR1 SGHTS, CDR2 YDEGEE. V was shortened by 1 base and J by 2 bases, with 10 bases between the two germline ends. The CDR3 consists of 15 residues. The CDR3 DNA reads as TGTGCCAGCAGCTTGTTTTCCGGTCCCTACAATGAGCAGTTCTTC. Translation gives CASSLFSGPYNEQFF. The whole variable domain, remainder taken from reference TRBV5-8 and TRBJ2-1, is EAGVTQSPTHLIKTRGQQATLRCSPISGHTSVYWYQQALGLGLQFLLWYDEGEERNRGNFPPRFSGRQFPNYSSELNVNALELEDSALYLCASSLFSGPYNEQFFGPGTRLTVL.

The chain uses TRBV19 and TRBJ2-7; 7 bases fit TRBD1. This CDR3 comprises 15 residues. The trim removed 4 bases at V and 1 base at J, leaving 7 bases unmatched. CDR1 is LNHDA, CDR2 SQIVND, per germline (reference sequence). Here the CDR3 reads CASSRGQKISYEQYF. The CDR3 nucleotides are TGTGCCAGTAGTAGGGGACAGAAGATTTCCTACGAGCAGTACTTC.